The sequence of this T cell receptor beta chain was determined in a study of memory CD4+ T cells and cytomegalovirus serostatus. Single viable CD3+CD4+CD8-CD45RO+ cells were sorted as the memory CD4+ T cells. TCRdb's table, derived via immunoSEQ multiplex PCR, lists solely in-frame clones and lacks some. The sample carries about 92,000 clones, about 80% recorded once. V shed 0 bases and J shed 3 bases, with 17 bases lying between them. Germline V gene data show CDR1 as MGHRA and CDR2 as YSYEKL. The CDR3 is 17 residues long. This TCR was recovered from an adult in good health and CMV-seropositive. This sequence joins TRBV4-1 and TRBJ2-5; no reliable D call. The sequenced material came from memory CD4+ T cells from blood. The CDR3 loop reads CASSQDLRRHLEETQYF. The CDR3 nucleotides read TGCGCCAGCAGCCAAGATCTGCGACGGCATCTGGAAGAGACCCAGTACTTC.